The 28 T cell receptor beta chains in this list originate from one sample, sequenced in a study of regulatory T cells in long-lasting Graves disease. The time point here: persistent/refractory GD, antithyroid drugs over 5 years with positive TRAb. The TCR library was prepared using RNA isolated from PBMCs. Libraries of TCR beta came from iRepertoire HTBI primers plus Arm-PCR of CDR3 regions. TCRdb ran MiXCR on the multiplex PCR reads and lists one entry per CDR3 protein. The table has approximately 400,000 distinct CDR3 sequences, roughly 24% seen once. Sequencing used peripheral blood mononuclear cells (PBMCs), obtained when the disease was refractory, from a patient treated with antithyroid drugs. The receptors were gathered from a woman aged 40 to 55 with Graves disease.

Many counts were recorded for this clonotype. The CDR3 loop is CASSPTVMRETQYF. CDR3 bases: TGTGCCAGCAGTCCGACAGTGATGAGAGAGACCCAGTACTTC. The chain recombines TRBV28 with TRBJ2-5; TRBD1 might be the D (5 bases). There are 14 residues in the CDR3. The V end was cut by 5 bases, the J end by 4 bases, with 14 bases between. Germline lookup yields CDR1 MDHEN and CDR2 SYDVKM.

This clonotype appeared many times. The V and J genes are TRBV28 and TRBJ1-5; D unresolved. Germline values: CDR1 MDHEN, CDR2 SYDVKM. Trimming took off 3 bases at V and 5 bases at J, with 11 bases between the two ends. The CDR3 spans 14 residues. The CDR3 loop is CASSFRAEDQPQHF. The CDR3 nucleotides are TGTGCCAGCAGTTTCCGGGCGGAGGATCAGCCCCAGCATTTT.

This clonotype was counted only a few times. This rearrangement joins TRBV20-1 to TRBJ2-2; possibly TRBD1 for D (6 bases). The CDR3 extends over 17 amino acids. Trimming stripped 3 bases from V and 5 bases from J, with 22 bases between. Germline lookup yields CDR1 DFQATT and CDR2 SNEGSKA (reference sequence). CDR3 in amino acids: CSASKWGRGFRTGELFF. The CDR3 bases are TGCAGTGCTAGCAAATGGGGCAGGGGCTTCCGAACCGGGGAGCTGTTTTTT.

Comments on this clonotype: This could be a read error, since a much larger clone is one nucleotide away. The chain carries TRBV28 and TRBJ2-2; D is unresolved. There are 12 residues in the CDR3. Germline CDR1 reads MDHEN; CDR2 reads SYDVKM. The V end lost 2 bases, the J end lost 7 bases, and 5 bases lay between the germline ends. For the CDR3, the DNA is TGTGCCAGCAGTTTAGTCGTCGGGGAGCTGTTTTTT. Protein: CASSLVVGELFF.

This clonotype was observed at least ten times. The chain joins TRBV11-2 to TRBJ2-7; unclear D gene. V shed 5 bases and J shed 3 bases, with 14 bases lying between them. This CDR3 comprises 14 residues. Germline V gene data show CDR1 as SGHAT and CDR2 as FQNNGV. CDR3 region: CASSTYQQGYEQYF. The DNA for the CDR3 is TGTGCCAGCAGCACGTACCAACAAGGCTACGAGCAGTACTTC.

This clonotype was recorded many times. The chain joins TRBV7-2 to TRBJ1-1; D call uncertain. CDR1 and CDR2 (germline): SGHTA, FQGNSA. V gave up 3 bases and J gave up 3 bases, with 8 bases separating them. The CDR3 is made up of 13 amino acids. The CDR3 DNA reads as TGTGCCAGCAGCTTTAGGTGGGACACTGAAGCTTTCTTT. Amino acid sequence: CASSFRWDTEAFF.

V is TRBV7-9 and J is TRBJ1-3, with TRBD1 as a possible D gene (6 bases). This CDR3 has 16 residues. V was trimmed by 6 bases and J by 3 bases, leaving 18 bases between them. Germline-derived CDR1 and CDR2 are SEHNR and FQNEAQ (reference sequence). In nucleotides, the CDR3 is TGTGCCAGCAGGCTAGAACCGGGGGCGCTTGGAAACACCATATATTTT. Translated, it gives CASRLEPGALGNTIYF.

This clonotype has a single count. This CDR3 reads CAISAGGSNTEAFF. CDR3 DNA sequence: TGTGCCATCAGTGCTGGGGGCTCGAACACTGAAGCTTTCTTT. The gene calls are TRBV10-3 and TRBJ1-1; D is perhaps TRBD1 (6 bases). Trimming left V 4 bases short and J 1 base short, with 10 bases between. The CDR3 consists of 14 residues. In germline, CDR1 is ENHRY, CDR2 SYGVKD.

Many counts were recorded for this clonotype. This CDR3 is CASSRAGPYEQYF. The CDR3 DNA reads TGTGCCAGCAGTCGAGCAGGGCCCTACGAGCAGTACTTC. The V call is TRBV12-3 or TRBV12-4, the J call TRBJ2-7, with D maybe TRBD1 (5 bases). The CDR3 loop spans 13 amino acids. V was trimmed by 5 bases and J by 2 bases, leaving 10 bases between them.

This clonotype was counted many times. V is TRBV27 and J is TRBJ2-7, with 7 bases fitting TRBD2. Germline V gives CDR1 MNHEY, CDR2 SMNVEV (reference sequence). The length of the CDR3 is 14 residues. After removal of 6 bases from V and 5 bases from J, the junction contained 10 bases not matched to a gene. The CDR3 DNA follows: TGTGCCAGCAGCTGGGGGGGTCGACAGAACGAGCAGTACTTC. Protein product: CASSWGGRQNEQYF.

The V and J genes are TRBV20-1 and TRBJ2-7, with D perhaps TRBD1 or TRBD2 (5 bases each). Trimming left V 1 base short and J 6 bases short, with 16 bases between. There are 14 residues in the CDR3. Germline loops: CDR1 DFQATT, CDR2 SNEGSKA (reference sequence). The CDR3 sequence is CSARGRGKRGEQYF. The CDR3 bases are TGCAGTGCTAGAGGACGGGGCAAAAGAGGCGAGCAGTACTTC.

This clonotype was detected a few times. The chain joins TRBV3-1 to TRBJ1-3; D call uncertain. This CDR3 is 13 amino acids long. Trimming pared 3 bases from V and 4 bases from J, leaving 7 bases between. Germline CDR1 and CDR2: LGHDT and YNNKEL (reference sequence). In DNA, the CDR3 is TGTGCCAGCAGCCAGGGATTGGGAAACACCATATATTTT. This sequence encodes CASSQGLGNTIYF.

The chain is built from TRBV7-8 and TRBJ2-7; D unclear. The CDR3 consists of 14 residues. CDR1 and CDR2 (germline): SGHVS, FQNEAQ. V was clipped by 5 bases and J by 0 bases, with 11 bases between them. Here the CDR3 DNA reads TGTGCCAGCAGCCTCTGGATCAGCTCCTACGAGCAGTACTTC. This codes for CASSLWISSYEQYF.

This clonotype was counted ten times or more. The chain is built from TRBV6-5 and TRBJ2-7, with a weak D call TRBD1 (5 bases). The CDR3 covers 16 residues. Germline values: CDR1 MNHEY, CDR2 SVGAGI. V was cut by 0 bases and J by 0 bases, with 12 bases left in between. In nucleotides, the CDR3 is TGTGCCAGCAGTTACTCTGAGACAGTCAGCTCCTACGAGCAGTACTTC. Its translation: CASSYSETVSSYEQYF.

This clonotype appeared many times. The rearrangement joins TRBV6-2 or TRBV6-3 to TRBJ1-1; D is unresolved. CDR3 length: 15 amino acids. V was pared by 2 bases and J by 4 bases, with 14 bases between. Germline V gene lookup returns CDR1 MNHEY and CDR2 SVGEGT. The CDR3 nucleotides are TGTGCCAGCAGTTACGGGCCTCGATCGAGCACTGAAGCTTTCTTT. Translating gives CASSYGPRSSTEAFF.

This clonotype was picked up many times. The V and J genes are TRBV25-1 and TRBJ1-5, with TRBD1 identical over 10 bases. The germline CDR1 and CDR2 sequences are MGHDK and SYGVNS. This CDR3 is 13 amino acids long. V was clipped by 8 bases and J by 5 bases; unmatched bases: 3. CDR3 DNA sequence: TGTGCCAGCGCTGGGACAGGGGATCAGCCCCAGCATTTT. It is translated as CASAGTGDQPQHF.

This clonotype was recorded at least ten times. This sequence joins TRBV11-2 and TRBJ2-2; D is possibly TRBD1 (5 bases). The CDR3 has 12 residues. Trimming shortened V by 8 bases and J by 7 bases, and 11 bases separated the two germline ends. Germline V gene sequence: CDR1 SGHAT, CDR2 FQNNGV. In DNA, the CDR3 is TGTGCCAGCCTATCTGACAGCGGGGAGCTGTTTTTT. Encoded protein: CASLSDSGELFF.

This clonotype showed up many times. V usage is TRBV7-2 and J usage is TRBJ1-5; maybe TRBD1 (6 bases). V lost 5 bases and J 3 bases, leaving 14 bases between the germline ends. The CDR3 is 15 amino acids. CDR1 is SGHTA and CDR2 is FQGNSA in the germline V gene. The CDR3 nucleotides read TGTGCCAGCAGCCCGCAACAGGGAGACAATCAGCCCCAGCATTTT. It specifies CASSPQQGDNQPQHF.

This clonotype was observed many times. This chain joins TRBV28 and TRBJ1-1; possibly TRBD1 for D (6 bases). CDR3 length: 15 residues. The germline V gene encodes CDR1 MDHEN and CDR2 SYDVKM. Trimming cost V 5 bases and J 4 bases, with 17 bases left between them. The CDR3 nucleotides are TGTGCCAGCAGTCCCAGGGGTGTATTAAGCACTGAAGCTTTCTTT. Translating gives CASSPRGVLSTEAFF.

This clonotype has at least ten counts. V and J are TRBV5-4 and TRBJ1-2; D remains unclear. CDR1 and CDR2 from the germline V gene are SGHNT and YYREEE (reference sequence). The CDR3 totals 16 residues. The V end lost 0 bases, the J end lost 0 bases, and 12 bases lay between the germline ends. CDR3 in DNA: TGTGCCAGCAGCTTGGACCTCGACGGAGCTAACTATGGCTACACCTTC. Amino acids: CASSLDLDGANYGYTF. Using reference TRBV5-4 and TRBJ1-2 for the parts outside the CDR3, the full variable domain is ETGVTQSPTHLIKTRGQQVTLRCSSQSGHNTVSWYQQALGQGPQFIFQYYREEENGRGNFPPRFSGLQFPNYSSELNVNALELDDSALYLCASSLDLDGANYGYTFGSGTRLTVV.

As regards this clonotype: With a much larger clone just one base away, this may be a read error. This chain joins TRBV28 and TRBJ2-7; the match to TRBD1 covers 10 bases. The germline V gene has CDR1 MDHEN and CDR2 SYDVKM. CDR3 size: 21 residues. The junction had 17 bases not matched to a gene; V was cut back by 0 bases and J by 0 bases. Here the CDR3 DNA reads TGTGCCAGCAGTTTATGGACCCGCGGGAGACAGGGGGCCCTAGACTCCTACGAGCAGTACTTC. It yields the protein CASSLWTRGRQGALDSYEQYF.

This clonotype was observed a handful of times. The J gene is TRBJ1-1, the V gene TRBV13; TRBD1 matches 8 bases. CDR1 PRHDT and CDR2 FYEKMQ come from the germline V gene (reference sequence). With 4 bases clipped from V and 4 bases from J, the junction kept 8 bases outside the gene matches. There are 15 residues in the CDR3. CDR3 amino acids: CASSSQTGGCTEAFF. The CDR3 coding sequence is TGTGCCAGCAGCTCCCAAACAGGGGGATGCACTGAAGCTTTCTTT.

Only a few counts were recorded for this clonotype. The J gene is TRBJ1-2, the V gene TRBV28; D might be TRBD1 (6 bases). Germline values: CDR1 MDHEN, CDR2 SYDVKM. The V gene lost 6 bases and the J gene lost 5 bases, with 13 bases spanning the gap. This CDR3 spans 13 amino acids. The CDR3 sequence is CASRNRAEYGYTF. The CDR3 region has the DNA TGTGCCAGCAGGAACAGGGCGGAATATGGCTACACCTTC.

CDR3 in DNA: TGTGCCAGCACAGATTCCAGACGTTGGTACGAGAATGAGCAGTTCTTC. The encoded protein is CASTDSRRWYENEQFF. This chain links TRBV6-1 with TRBJ2-1; D unresolved. The germline gives CDR1 MNHNS, CDR2 SASEGT. V was cut by 7 bases and J by 7 bases, with 23 bases left in between. The CDR3 sequence is 16 residues long.

The V gene is TRBV28, the J gene TRBJ1-2, with D hard to call. This CDR3 region has 14 residues. Per the germline V gene, CDR1 is MDHEN and CDR2 is SYDVKM. V was trimmed by 3 bases and J by 2 bases, leaving 10 bases between them. The CDR3 DNA reads TGTGCCAGCAGTTTTTCCAGATACAACTATGGCTACACCTTC. Protein: CASSFSRYNYGYTF.

The chain is built from TRBV28 and TRBJ2-1; unclear D gene. CDR3 size: 14 residues. The V gene's germline CDR1 is MDHEN and CDR2 SYDVKM. V was shortened by 3 bases and J by 1 base, with 7 bases between the two germline ends. CDR3 loop: CASSLEISYNEQFF. CDR3 bases: TGTGCCAGCAGTTTGGAAATATCCTACAATGAGCAGTTCTTC.

In its sample, this clonotype was seen many times. This sequence joins TRBV28 and TRBJ2-7; D perhaps matches TRBD2 (5 bases). The ends were cut back, 6 bases at V and 7 bases at J, with 10 bases in the middle. This CDR3 has 11 amino acids. Looked up from germline, CDR1 is MDHEN and CDR2 is SYDVKM. CDR3 residues: CASSLLAEQYF. CDR3 coding DNA: TGTGCCAGCAGCCTTCTAGCTGAGCAGTACTTC.

This clonotype occurred a few times. The chain joins TRBV3-1 to TRBJ1-2, with 7 bases fitting TRBD1. V shed 4 bases, J shed 0 bases, and the junction held 8 bases outside the gene matches. Germline V gives CDR1 LGHDT, CDR2 YNNKEL (reference sequence). The CDR3 consists of 16 residues. The CDR3: CASSPSQGTANYGYTF. The CDR3 nucleotides are TGTGCCAGCAGCCCAAGCCAGGGGACAGCTAACTATGGCTACACCTTC.